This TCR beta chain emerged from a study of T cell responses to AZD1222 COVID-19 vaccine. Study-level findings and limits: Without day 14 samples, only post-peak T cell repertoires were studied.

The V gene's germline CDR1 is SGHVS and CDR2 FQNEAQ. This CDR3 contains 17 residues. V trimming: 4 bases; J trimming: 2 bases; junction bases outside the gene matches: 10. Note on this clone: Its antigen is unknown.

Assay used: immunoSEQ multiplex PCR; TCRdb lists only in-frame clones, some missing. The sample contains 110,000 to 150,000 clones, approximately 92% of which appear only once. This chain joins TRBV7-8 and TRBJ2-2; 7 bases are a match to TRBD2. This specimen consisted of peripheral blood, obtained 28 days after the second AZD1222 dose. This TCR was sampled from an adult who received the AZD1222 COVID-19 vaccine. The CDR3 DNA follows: TGTGCCAGCAGCTATCCCGAGGGCGGGAGTAACACCGGGGAGCTGTTTTTT. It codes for CASSYPEGGSNTGELFF.